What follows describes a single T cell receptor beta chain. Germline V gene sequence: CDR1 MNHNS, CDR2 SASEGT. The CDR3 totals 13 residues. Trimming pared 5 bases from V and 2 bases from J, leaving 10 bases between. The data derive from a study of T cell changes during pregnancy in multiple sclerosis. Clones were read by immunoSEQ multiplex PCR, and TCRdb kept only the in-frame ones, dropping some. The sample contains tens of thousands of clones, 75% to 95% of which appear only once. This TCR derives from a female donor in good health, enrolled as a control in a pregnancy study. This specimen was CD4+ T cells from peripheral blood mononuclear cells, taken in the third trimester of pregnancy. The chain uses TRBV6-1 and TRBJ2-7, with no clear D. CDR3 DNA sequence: TGTGCCAGCAGTCCCGCGGAGCCCTACGAGCAGTACTTC. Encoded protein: CASSPAEPYEQYF.